The sequence of this T cell receptor (beta chain) was determined in a study of control samples from healthy donors and cancer patients. The data were produced by immunoSEQ multiplex PCR, yet TCRdb's version contains in-frame clones alone and is incomplete. The sample has about 180,000 clones, approximately 91% seen once. Germline CDR1 and CDR2: LNHDA and SQIVND (reference sequence). This CDR3 contains 15 residues. V gave up 2 bases and J gave up 8 bases, with 18 bases separating them. Sequenced input: blood. V gene TRBV19 combines with J gene TRBJ1-2; D remains ambiguous. The receptor's source is a woman between 35 and 50 years old in good health. The CDR3 coding sequence is TGTGCCAGTAGTATAACTGGAGCCGGGGAAGGGGGCTACACCTTC. This encodes CASSITGAGEGGYTF.